This entry is about one TCR beta chain. Its antigen remains unidentified. Trimming cost V 3 bases and J 4 bases, with 6 bases left between them. Germline loops: CDR1 SGHVS, CDR2 FQNEAQ. This CDR3 is built from 12 residues. The data were produced by immunoSEQ multiplex PCR, yet TCRdb's version contains in-frame clones alone and is incomplete. The sample contains tens of thousands of clones, roughly 90% of which appear only once. The entry originates in a study of T cell responses to AZD1222 COVID-19 vaccine. Overall study findings and caveats: Distributed over spike, vaccine-associated CD4 TCRs predominated at 160-218 and 743-854. Spike-specific TCR breadth and depth went up after people got two AZD1222 doses.

This TCR came from an adult in good health. The sequences come from peripheral blood, collected on day 0 of AZD1222 vaccination. This chain uses TRBV7-8 with TRBJ1-1; D perhaps matches TRBD1 (6 bases). CDR3 sequence: CASSLTGTEAFF. The CDR3 DNA reads as TGTGCCAGCAGCTTGACAGGCACTGAAGCTTTCTTT.